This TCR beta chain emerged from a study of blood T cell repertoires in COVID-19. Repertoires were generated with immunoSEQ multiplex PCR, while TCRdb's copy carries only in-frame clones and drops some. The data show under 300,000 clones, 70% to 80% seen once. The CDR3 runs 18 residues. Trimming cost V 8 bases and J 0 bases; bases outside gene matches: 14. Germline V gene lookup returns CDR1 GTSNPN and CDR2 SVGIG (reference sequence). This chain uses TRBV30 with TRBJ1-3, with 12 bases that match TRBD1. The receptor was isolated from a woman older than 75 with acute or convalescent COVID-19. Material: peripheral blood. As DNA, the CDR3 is TGTGCCCGGGCCGGGACAGGGGGCCACCGGAGCTCTGGAAACACCATATATTTT. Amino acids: CARAGTGGHRSSGNTIYF.